Listed here are 5 T cell receptor beta chains from one sample, sequenced in a study of shared clonotypes between healthy human individuals. Produced via immunoSEQ multiplex PCR; TCRdb's table is partial and in-frame only. Of under 1,100,000 clones listed, roughly 70% are singletons. Sequenced sample: memory CD4+ T cells sorted from blood. The subset denotes: CD45RA-negative fraction. All receptors derive from a man aged 18 to 30 in good health.

The gene calls are TRBV7-9 and TRBJ2-7; 10 bases line up with TRBD1. After removal of 6 bases from V and 4 bases from J, the junction contained 6 bases not matched to a gene. Germline V CDR1 and CDR2: SEHNR, FQNEAQ (reference sequence). The CDR3 contains 14 residues. The CDR3 region has the DNA TGTGCCAGCAGATGGGGACAGGGGAATTACGAGCAGTACTTC. Protein product: CASRWGQGNYEQYF.

Turning to this clone: The sample holds other DNA sequences that translate to the same CDR3. This rearrangement joins TRBV19 to TRBJ1-2, with D tentatively TRBD1 (5 bases). CDR1 LNHDA and CDR2 SQIVND come from the germline V gene (reference sequence). The V end was cut by 4 bases, the J end by 5 bases, with 8 bases between. This CDR3 has 12 residues. CDR3 sequence: CASSTGGYGYTF. CDR3 in DNA: TGTGCCAGTAGTACCGGGGGATATGGCTACACCTTC.

With regard to this clone: A read error may explain this, as a much larger clone is one base away. V usage is TRBV9 and J usage is TRBJ1-1; a possible D gene is TRBD1 (5 bases). CDR1 SGDLS and CDR2 YYNGEE come from the germline V gene. This CDR3 contains 13 residues. In DNA, the CDR3 is TGTGCCAGCAGCGTAGGGGGGAACCCTGAAGCTTTCTTT. It encodes CASSVGGNPEAFF.

V usage is TRBV18 and J usage is TRBJ2-7; TRBD1 matches 9 bases. Germline values: CDR1 KGHSH, CDR2 LQKENI. Losses at the gene ends were 4 bases for V and 2 bases for J; bases not matched to a gene: 6. The CDR3 covers 15 residues. The CDR3 coding sequence is TGTGCCAGCTCACACCCGGGACAGGGTGCCTACGAGCAGTACTTC. Its translation is CASSHPGQGAYEQYF.

The V gene is TRBV11-2, the J gene TRBJ2-1; 10 bases align to TRBD1. The CDR3 is made up of 17 amino acids. Germline CDR1 is SGHAT and CDR2 is FQNNGV. J lost 4 bases, V lost 5 bases, and 11 bases had no gene match. CDR3 in amino acids: CASSRSSWGQGYNEQFF. The CDR3 nucleotides are TGTGCCAGCAGCCGCAGTAGTTGGGGACAGGGGTACAATGAGCAGTTCTTC.